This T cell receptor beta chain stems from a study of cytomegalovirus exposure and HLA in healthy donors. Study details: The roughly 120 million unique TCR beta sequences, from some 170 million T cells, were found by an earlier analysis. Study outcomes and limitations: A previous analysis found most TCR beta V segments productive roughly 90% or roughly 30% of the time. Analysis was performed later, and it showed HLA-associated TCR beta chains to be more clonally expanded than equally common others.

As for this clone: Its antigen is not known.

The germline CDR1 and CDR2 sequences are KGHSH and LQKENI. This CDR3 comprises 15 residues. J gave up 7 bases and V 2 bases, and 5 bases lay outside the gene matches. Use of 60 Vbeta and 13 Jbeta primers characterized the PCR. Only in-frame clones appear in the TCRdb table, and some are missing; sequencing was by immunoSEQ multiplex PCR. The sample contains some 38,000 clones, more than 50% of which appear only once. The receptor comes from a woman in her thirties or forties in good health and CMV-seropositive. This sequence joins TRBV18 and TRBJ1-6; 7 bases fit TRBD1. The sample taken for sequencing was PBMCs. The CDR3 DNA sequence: TGTGCCAGCTCACCAAATCAGGGGGGCAATTCACCCCTCCACTTT. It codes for CASSPNQGGNSPLHF.